This T cell receptor beta chain was sequenced for a study of T cells after posttransplantation cyclophosphamide. Only in-frame clones appear in the TCRdb table, and some are missing; sequencing was by immunoSEQ multiplex PCR. The data show approximately 11,000 clones, with 75% to 95% seen just once and 3.6% held by the top ten. Study-wide results and caveats: Recipient CMV seropositivity and CMV reactivation strongly tracked TRB clonality. Skin or GI-infiltrating T cells shared few TRB sequences with blood. Later blood repertoires were often dominated by clones from the donor CD8+ memory compartment.

Treatment was busulfan-fludarabine conditioning, a marrow graft, and cyclophosphamide on days +3 and +4. Trimming removed 4 bases from V and 6 bases from J; junction bases left unmatched: 9. The CDR3 is 17 residues long. CDR1 is MGHRA, CDR2 YSYEKL, per germline. For this clone: Antigen unknown. Other DNA sequences in this sample translate to the same CDR3.

Source: PBMCs, taken after allogeneic stem cell transplant with posttransplant cyclophosphamide. This chain connects TRBV4-1 to TRBJ2-2; 12 nucleotides match TRBD1. This receptor was taken from a female patient aged 25-40 years who received an allogeneic stem cell transplant from an unrelated donor, was CMV-positive, and had no GVHD. The graft donor may have given rise to some T cells. CDR3 amino acids: CASSPGDRGRVAGELFF. The CDR3 region has the DNA TGCGCCAGCAGCCCTGGGGACAGGGGGCGAGTAGCCGGGGAGCTGTTTTTT.